This is a list of T cell receptor beta chains from one sample in a study of T-cell memory formation after mild COVID-19. One entry per CDR3 protein results from TCRdb running MiXCR on the 5' RACE reads. Among around 390,000 distinct CDR3 sequences, about 17% were seen once, and the ten largest hold around a fifth. The source material was PBMCs or a T cell subset sorted from them (not recorded which). The origin of the receptors is a man between 18 and 35 years old who had mild COVID-19 (a few samples of this study predate the infection). Cell type and time point are not known. The conserved cysteine and the conserved F or W are not part of the CDR3 here.

v_call,j_call,cdr3_aa
TRBV5-5,TRBJ2-3,ASSDRLSGVSTDTQY
TRBV9,TRBJ2-2,ASSVDRGGSGELF
TRBV2,TRBJ1-2,ASSEVQGQGGYT
TRBV7-7,TRBJ2-5,ASSLYVHRAQY
TRBV27,TRBJ2-7,ASSWSGTQEQY
TRBV13,TRBJ2-7,ASSGTDSYEQY
TRBV18,TRBJ1-6,ASSHGRGNSPLH
TRBV12-3/TRBV12-4,TRBJ2-5,ASSPGAGQGEEAQY
TRBV28,TRBJ1-3,ASSSTGVGNTIY
TRBV24-1,TRBJ1-1,ASRGQGTTEAF
TRBV5-1,TRBJ1-1,ASSLGGGVYTEAF
TRBV5-1,TRBJ1-1,ASSTGVLYTEAF
TRBV6-5,TRBJ2-1,ATHPGRTVTPPNNEQF
TRBV6-2/TRBV6-3,TRBJ2-1,ASSYLSGDYEQF
TRBV4-3,TRBJ1-5,ASSPTRFSAGSNQPQH
TRBV28,TRBJ1-1,ASSEGGNSNTEAF
TRBV6-6,TRBJ1-5,ASSHGTPSNQPQH
TRBV20-1,TRBJ1-2,SAPDRVESYGYT
TRBV6-2/TRBV6-3,TRBJ1-6,ASADPNSPLH
TRBV6-6,TRBJ2-5,ASRGTGTQY
TRBV20-1,TRBJ2-3,SAPDTNTDTQY
TRBV5-1,TRBJ2-5,ASSLSVGLRETQY
TRBV5-1,TRBJ1-4,ASSLGTATNEKLF
TRBV5-8,TRBJ2-3,ASSLGQGSRADTQY
TRBV5-4,TRBJ1-2,ASRTGLLNYGYT
TRBV12-3/TRBV12-4,TRBJ2-3,ASRSGRTTWADTQY
TRBV6-5,TRBJ2-7,ASSRDMYYEQY
TRBV4-1,TRBJ1-6,ASSVQTDRANSPLH
TRBV4-1,TRBJ2-5,ASSQDLKNQETQY
TRBV7-3,TRBJ2-3,ASSSASGGTDTQY
TRBV7-2,TRBJ2-7,ASSLEPGPYEQY
TRBV18,TRBJ2-7,ASSPTLPVQSGSEQY
TRBV2,TRBJ2-5,ASTEGTGGQETQY
TRBV6-2/TRBV6-3,TRBJ2-5,ASRKRGLEETQY
TRBV20-1,TRBJ2-1,SAPSPRRQF
TRBV7-2,TRBJ2-3,ASSFEGRTDTQY
TRBV4-3,TRBJ2-2,ASSQDGRATNTGELF
TRBV6-5,TRBJ1-2,ASSYSGRGRVGYT
TRBV5-6,TRBJ2-1,ASSLRSNEQF
TRBV7-8,TRBJ1-2,ASSLEAPGYT
TRBV7-9,TRBJ2-2,ASSGGGGAGPIENTGELF